This entry describes one T cell receptor (beta chain). Per the germline V gene, CDR1 is DFQATT and CDR2 is SNEGSKA (reference sequence). The CDR3 consists of 11 residues. Between the trimmed V and J ends, which lost 6 bases and 5 bases, there was a span of 9 bases. Produced via immunoSEQ multiplex PCR; TCRdb's table is partial and in-frame only. The table has roughly 60,000 clones, 91% seen once; the top ten hold 0.6% to 0.8%. This record belongs to a study of T cell changes during pregnancy in multiple sclerosis. V usage is TRBV20-1 and J usage is TRBJ2-3, with TRBD2 as a possible D gene (6 bases). Sequences were derived from CD4+ T cells from peripheral blood mononuclear cells, sampled in the first trimester of pregnancy. This receptor was identified in a female donor with multiple sclerosis, enrolled in a pregnancy study. CDR3: CSAEGGDTQYF. CDR3 nucleotides: TGCAGTGCGGAGGGAGGAGATACGCAGTATTTT.